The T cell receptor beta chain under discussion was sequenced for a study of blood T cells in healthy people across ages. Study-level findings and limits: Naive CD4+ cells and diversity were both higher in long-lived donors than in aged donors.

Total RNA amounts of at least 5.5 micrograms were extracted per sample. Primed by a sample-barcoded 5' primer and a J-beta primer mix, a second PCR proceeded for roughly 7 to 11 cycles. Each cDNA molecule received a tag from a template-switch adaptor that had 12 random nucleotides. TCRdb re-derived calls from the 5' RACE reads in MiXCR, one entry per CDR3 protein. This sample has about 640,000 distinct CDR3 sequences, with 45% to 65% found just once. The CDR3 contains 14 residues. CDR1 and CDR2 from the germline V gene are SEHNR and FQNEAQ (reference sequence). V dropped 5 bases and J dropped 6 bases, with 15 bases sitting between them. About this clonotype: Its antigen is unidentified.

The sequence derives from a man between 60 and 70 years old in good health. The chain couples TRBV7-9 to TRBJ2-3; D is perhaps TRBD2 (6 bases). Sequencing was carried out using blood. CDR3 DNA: TGTGCCAGCAGCCCTAGTAGCGGAGGGGATACGCAGTATTTT. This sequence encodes CASSPSSGGDTQYF.